The 28 T cell receptor beta chains presented below share a single source sample, sequenced in a study of blood T cell repertoires in COVID-19. Data came from immunoSEQ multiplex PCR; TCRdb stores just in-frame clones and leaves some out. The table shows approximately 40,000 clones, with roughly 87% occurring only once. Source material: peripheral blood. These receptors were collected from a man aged 55 to 70 with COVID-19, enrolled during active disease.

V usage is TRBV5-8 and J usage is TRBJ2-7; 8 positions agree with TRBD1. Trimming took 4 bases from V and 8 from J; bases not matched to a gene: 17. This CDR3 spans 16 amino acids. CDR1 and CDR2 (germline): SGHTS, YDEGEE. In DNA, the CDR3 is TGTGCCAGCAGCACACCTACAGGGGGTTTAGGTGTGAAGCAGTACTTC. Translated, it gives CASSTPTGGLGVKQYF.

This chain links TRBV19 with TRBJ2-7, with 7 bases that match TRBD1. The CDR3 is made up of 16 amino acids. The germline CDR1 and CDR2 sequences are LNHDA and SQIVND (reference sequence). V shed 3 bases and J 2 bases; nucleotides not matched to a gene: 10. The CDR3 loop is CASSMGPGQSTYEQYF. The CDR3 DNA is TGTGCCAGTAGTATGGGTCCGGGACAGAGTACCTACGAGCAGTACTTC.

The chain combines TRBV5-1 with TRBJ1-3, with 10 bases fitting TRBD1. Germline V gives CDR1 SGHRS, CDR2 YFSETQ. The CDR3 totals 16 residues. With V trimmed by 5 bases and J by 4 bases, 9 bases remained unmatched. The CDR3 sequence: CASRRMGQGPGNTIYF. CDR3 DNA: TGCGCCAGCAGGAGGATGGGACAGGGGCCAGGAAACACCATATATTTT.

The chain has TRBV6-2 or TRBV6-3 and TRBJ2-5, with TRBD1 as a possible D gene (5 bases). CDR3 length equals 14 residues. Germline V gene sequence: CDR1 MNHEY, CDR2 SVGEGT. The germline V and J ends were trimmed by 5 bases and 0 bases, with 10 bases remaining between them. Written as DNA, the CDR3 is TGTGCCAGCAGTGTCACAGGCTACCAAGAGACCCAGTACTTC. Amino acids: CASSVTGYQETQYF.

The chain is built from TRBV5-4 and TRBJ2-7; D is perhaps TRBD1 (6 bases). Trimming removed 1 base from V and 1 base from J, with 6 bases in between. There are 13 residues in the CDR3. Germline V gene lookup returns CDR1 SGHNT and CDR2 YYREEE (reference sequence). The CDR3 DNA reads as TGTGCCAGCAGCTTGCAGGGGTCCTACGAGCAGTACTTC. Amino acid sequence: CASSLQGSYEQYF.

This chain joins TRBV20-1 and TRBJ2-7; 9 bases agree with TRBD1. Germline CDR1 reads DFQATT; CDR2 reads SNEGSKA (reference sequence). V shed 3 bases and J 4 bases; nucleotides not matched to a gene: 10. The CDR3 sequence is 15 residues long. For the CDR3, the DNA is TGCAGTGCTAGTTTTCCGGGACAGGGTATGTACGAGCAGTACTTC. Amino acid sequence: CSASFPGQGMYEQYF.

J is TRBJ2-5 and V is TRBV12-3 or TRBV12-4; 7 nucleotides align to TRBD2. Germline trimming cut 7 bases from V and 4 bases from J; bases unmatched to any gene: 6. The CDR3 sequence is 13 residues long. CDR3 loop: CASKPGTTETQYF. The CDR3 coding sequence is TGTGCCAGCAAACCCGGGACTACAGAGACCCAGTACTTC.

V usage is TRBV9 and J usage is TRBJ2-1; D may be TRBD2 (5 bases). This CDR3 contains 15 residues. V was shortened by 0 bases and J by 3 bases, with 10 bases between the two germline ends. From germline, CDR1 is SGDLS and CDR2 YYNGEE. CDR3 coding DNA: TGTGCCAGCAGCGTAGGGCTAGCATTCTACAATGAGCAGTTCTTC. Residues: CASSVGLAFYNEQFF.

The genes are TRBV5-4 and TRBJ2-1; 8 bases fit TRBD2. With V trimmed by 0 bases and J by 9 bases, 8 bases remained unmatched. Looked up from germline, CDR1 is SGHNT and CDR2 is YYREEE (reference sequence). This CDR3 spans 15 amino acids. Here the CDR3 reads CASSLVGTRGGEQFF. The CDR3 nucleotides are TGTGCCAGCAGCTTGGTTGGGACTAGAGGGGGTGAGCAGTTCTTC. Full variable domain (missing parts from reference TRBV5-4 and TRBJ2-1): ETGVTQSPTHLIKTRGQQVTLRCSSQSGHNTVSWYQQALGQGPQFIFQYYREEENGRGNFPPRFSGLQFPNYSSELNVNALELDDSALYLCASSLVGTRGGEQFFGPGTRLTVL.

The genes are TRBV24-1 and TRBJ1-1, with unresolved D. Trimming stripped 4 bases from V and 1 base from J, with 6 bases between. This CDR3 is built from 13 residues. Germline V gene lookup returns CDR1 KGHDR and CDR2 SFDVKD. CDR3 residues: CATSESGNTEAFF. The CDR3, as DNA: TGTGCCACCAGTGAGTCCGGGAACACTGAAGCTTTCTTT.

This clone was seen just once. The chain is built from TRBV19 and TRBJ2-7; 7 bases line up with TRBD2. Germline loops: CDR1 LNHDA, CDR2 SQIVND (reference sequence). The CDR3 covers 14 residues. Trimming took 5 bases from V and 9 from J; bases not matched to a gene: 13. The CDR3: CASSLLDGRGMQYF. The CDR3 DNA reads TGTGCCAGTAGTCTCTTAGACGGGCGGGGGATGCAGTACTTC.

This clone has only a few counts. CDR3 protein: CATSRDPGGADEQYF. DNA for the CDR3: TGTGCCACCAGCAGAGATCCAGGGGGCGCGGATGAGCAGTACTTC. This chain joins TRBV15 and TRBJ2-7; 8 bases match TRBD1. The CDR3 sequence is 15 residues long. Per the germline V gene, CDR1 is LNHNV and CDR2 is YYDKDF (reference sequence). V trimming: 0 bases; J trimming: 7 bases; junction bases outside the gene matches: 8.

The V and J genes are TRBV4-2 and TRBJ2-2; 8 bases are shared with TRBD2. Per germline, CDR1 LGHNA and CDR2 YNFKEQ. V shed 0 bases, J shed 5 bases, and the junction held 2 bases outside the gene matches. The CDR3 extends over 15 amino acids. The CDR3 sequence: CASSQEERETGELFF. The CDR3 bases are TGTGCCAGCAGCCAAGAGGAGCGGGAGACCGGGGAGCTGTTTTTT.

The chain is built from TRBV18 and TRBJ1-5; maybe TRBD1 (5 bases). Germline CDR1 reads KGHSH; CDR2 reads LQKENI. V lost 6 bases, J lost 0 bases, and 9 bases lay in between. CDR3 length equals 14 residues. CDR3 in DNA: TGTGCCAGCTCCCAGGGAACTAGCAATCAGCCCCAGCATTTT. Protein: CASSQGTSNQPQHF.

The genes are TRBV4-2 and TRBJ2-1; TRBD1 aligns across 8 bases. The CDR3 is 16 amino acids. V shed 0 bases and J 8 bases; nucleotides not matched to a gene: 9. CDR1 and CDR2 (germline): LGHNA, YNFKEQ. CDR3 protein: CASSQDRPGGSDEQFF. The CDR3 nucleotides are TGTGCCAGCAGCCAAGATAGGCCAGGGGGCTCGGATGAGCAGTTCTTC.

This chain joins TRBV27 and TRBJ2-5, with 10 nucleotides matching TRBD2. From germline, CDR1 is MNHEY and CDR2 SMNVEV (reference sequence). The CDR3 sequence is 16 residues long. Trimming removed 8 bases from V and 5 bases from J; junction bases left unmatched: 14. This chain's CDR3 is CASRKGLAGVAETQYF. CDR3 DNA: TGTGCCAGCCGCAAGGGGCTAGCGGGAGTTGCGGAGACCCAGTACTTC.

The chain carries TRBV6-2 or TRBV6-3 and TRBJ2-1; a weak D match, TRBD2 (6 bases). The germline V gene encodes CDR1 MNHEY and CDR2 SVGEGT. V lost 3 bases and J 6 bases, leaving 12 bases between the germline ends. This CDR3 has 14 amino acids. The CDR3 nucleotides are TGTGCCAGCAGTTATTTGGGAGGAGGCAATGAGCAGTTCTTC. Its protein product is CASSYLGGGNEQFF.

The chain combines TRBV3-1 (or the pseudogene TRBV3-2) with TRBJ2-1; no clear D. Trimming shortened V by 1 base and J by 6 bases, and 4 bases separated the two germline ends. The CDR3 length is 12 residues. Germline CDR1 is LGHDT and CDR2 is YNNKEL (reference sequence). Here the CDR3 reads CASSQASNEQFF. In nucleotides, the CDR3 is TGTGCCAGCAGCCAAGCATCCAATGAGCAGTTCTTC.

The CDR3 reads CSVAGSAVLSTDTQYF. CDR3 coding DNA: TGCAGCGTTGCTGGGAGTGCGGTATTAAGCACAGATACGCAGTATTTT. The V and J genes are TRBV29-1 and TRBJ2-3; D might be TRBD2 (5 bases). Germline lookup yields CDR1 SQVTM and CDR2 ANQGSEA. This CDR3 contains 16 residues. V shed 4 bases and J shed 0 bases, with 17 bases lying between them.

This chain uses TRBV11-2 with TRBJ1-1, with D tentatively TRBD1 (5 bases). The germline V and J ends were trimmed by 5 bases and 2 bases, with 18 bases remaining between them. This CDR3 has 16 amino acids. Germline CDR1 reads SGHAT; CDR2 reads FQNNGV. Here the CDR3 DNA reads TGTGCCAGCAGCCCTAGCGGGGGTCTGGGAAACACTGAAGCTTTCTTT. This codes for CASSPSGGLGNTEAFF.

The rearrangement joins TRBV28 to TRBJ2-4, with D perhaps matching TRBD1 (6 bases). CDR3 length equals 14 residues. CDR1 and CDR2 from the germline V gene are MDHEN and SYDVKM. Trimming left V 2 bases short and J 5 bases short, with 10 bases between. This CDR3 reads CASSLPGQQNIQYF. The DNA of the CDR3 is TGTGCCAGCAGTTTACCGGGACAACAAAACATTCAGTACTTC.

The chain's CDR3 is CASSLTGGPSSDNSPLHF. The CDR3 nucleotides are TGTGCCAGTAGTCTGACAGGGGGCCCTTCGTCCGATAATTCACCCCTCCACTTT. This rearrangement joins TRBV19 to TRBJ1-6; 10 bases match TRBD1. Unmatched junction bases numbered 12, after V lost 5 bases and J lost 5 bases. Germline V lookup: CDR1 LNHDA, CDR2 SQIVND (reference sequence). The CDR3 runs 18 residues.

The CDR3 region is CASRPQGGLEIDEQFF. The CDR3 DNA reads as TGTGCCAGTAGACCCCAAGGGGGACTAGAAATAGATGAGCAGTTCTTC. The chain links TRBV19 to TRBJ2-1; 8 nucleotides align to TRBD2. Losses at the gene ends were 6 bases for V and 8 bases for J; bases not matched to a gene: 15. This CDR3 is 16 amino acids long. Germline assignment: CDR1 LNHDA and CDR2 SQIVND (reference sequence).

The chain joins TRBV7-2 to TRBJ2-6; 8 bases fit TRBD2. Germline values: CDR1 SGHTA, CDR2 FQGNSA. The trim removed 1 base at V and 0 bases at J, leaving 5 bases unmatched. The CDR3 covers 18 residues. CDR3: CASSLGLAGPSGANVLTF. In DNA, the CDR3 is TGTGCCAGCAGCTTAGGCCTAGCGGGCCCCTCTGGGGCCAACGTCCTGACTTTC.

V gene TRBV29-1 combines with J gene TRBJ2-1, with 8 bases aligning to TRBD2. J lost 7 bases, V lost 7 bases, and 3 bases had no gene match. The CDR3 loop spans 11 amino acids. Per the germline V gene, CDR1 is SQVTM and CDR2 is ANQGSEA. In nucleotides, the CDR3 is TGCAGCGGCGCTAGCGGGAATGAGCAGTTCTTC. Translation gives CSGASGNEQFF.

This sequence joins TRBV2 and TRBJ2-1, with 9 bases lining up with TRBD1. Germline CDR1 is SNHLY and CDR2 is FYNNEI. V lost 10 bases, J lost 8 bases, and 9 bases stayed unmatched. The CDR3 extends over 13 amino acids. The CDR3 DNA follows: TGTGCCAAAAAGGGACAGGGACGGCATGAGCAGTTCTTC. Translation gives CAKKGQGRHEQFF.

J is TRBJ2-7 and V is TRBV7-2; the D gene is possibly TRBD1 (7 bases). This CDR3 has 16 residues. The V end lost 5 bases, the J end lost 9 bases, and 26 bases lay between the germline ends. Germline CDR1 and CDR2: SGHTA and FQGNSA. DNA for the CDR3: TGTGCCAGCAGCCTCGAGGATGCAGGGGGGATACCTAGGCAGTACTTC. It translates to CASSLEDAGGIPRQYF.

This chain uses TRBV9 with TRBJ1-5; possibly TRBD1 for D (6 bases). Germline-derived CDR1 and CDR2 are SGDLS and YYNGEE. The CDR3 loop spans 15 amino acids. The ends were cut back, 1 base at V and 5 bases at J, with 13 bases in the middle. In DNA form, the CDR3 reads TGTGCCAGCAGCGTATCGGGACACCTCGATCAGCCCCAGCATTTT. Its protein is CASSVSGHLDQPQHF.